This T cell receptor (beta chain) was identified in a study of blood T cell repertoires in COVID-19 (dated by TCRdb to 2019 to 2021). With regard to the full study: Collaborator samples came from the United States, Italy and Spain and covered acute and convalescent phases of COVID-19. A de-identified subject ID, COVID-19 status, age in years and sex were almost always included in the sample metadata. Where HLA class I and class II types were available, the types were taken from metadata supplied by the sample provider, not from assay-based typing. The prospective study material was composed of cDNA or gDNA derived from T cells, B-cell-depleted T cells, or PBMCs. Subjects who had been exposed to COVID-19, were actively infected with it, or had recovered from it provided the deeply sampled blood TCRbeta repertoires that made up the dataset. The samples were drawn from two sources: the first 160 participants of the ongoing ImmuneRACE study, and 1,200 or so subjects contributed by 6 global collaborators. A freely available public database, intended as a resource for researchers studying the immune response to SARS-CoV-2, is where the repertoires were released. Overall study results and their limits: How much clinical and demographic metadata was included differed by source and by participant, and the metadata was provided uncurated.

Spanning cysteine to phenylalanine, the CDR3 consists of 16 amino acids. The DNA shown is the 48-base CDR3, in frame from base 1. CDR1 and CDR2, looked up from the germline V gene, are SGHRS and YFSETQ. The V end gives up 4 bases and the J end 4 bases, leaving 11 bases in the junction not matched to a gene. Comments on this clone: Its antigen remains unidentified. No base qualities exist here, and no much larger clone lies one base off it.

Each collaborating institution followed its own protocols to collect whole blood in K2EDTA tubes. For TCRbeta analysis, collaborators shipped samples in one of three forms: frozen whole blood, isolated PBMCs, or DNA extracted from either of those sample types. The immunoSEQ Assay, a bias-controlled multiplex PCR, was used to amplify TCRbeta CDR3 regions from genomic DNA. The paper's processing steps were these. Nucleated cell counts per sample were estimated from amplification of reference gene primers within the assay. Sequence reads were collapsed and filtered to measure the absolute abundance of every unique TCRbeta CDR3 rearrangement. For each sample, productive Simpson clonality was calculated as the square root of Simpson's diversity index across productive rearrangements. TCRdb stores this immuneACCESS table with in-frame sequences only. Part of the clones is absent; in the studies checked, under half of the shortfall reflects unresolved V genes, and no reason is known for the rest. V, J and clone size derive from that table, while D and trimming were established from the DNA sequence. Counted in this sample were just under 65,000 clones; about three quarters of them appeared once. The ten largest clones add up to around 5% of the sample.

Recombination linked TRBV5-1 to TRBJ2-5; the junction holds 9 bases that match TRBD1. The receptor comes from a human donor in a cohort sampled during active COVID-19. Sample: peripheral blood. The sequenced DNA: TGCGCCAGCAGCACTCGCCCGGGACAGGGTTTAGAGACCCAGTACTTC. The translation is CASSTRPGQGLETQYF. Joined to the reference TRBV5-1 and TRBJ2-5 proteins, this CDR3 gives the full variable domain: KAGVTQTPRYLIKTRGQQVTLSCSPISGHRSVSWYQQTPGQGLQFLFEYFSETQRNKGNFPGRFSGRQFSNSRSEMNVSTLELGDSALYLCASSTRPGQGLETQYFGPGTRLLVL.